A selection of T cell receptor beta chains follows, all from one sample in a study of cytomegalovirus exposure and HLA in healthy donors. The data were produced by immunoSEQ multiplex PCR, yet TCRdb's version contains in-frame clones alone and is incomplete. The data show 130,000 to 150,000 clones, with 70% to 80% seen just once and around 3.1% held by the top ten. The sequencing sample was made of PBMCs. These receptors were taken from a female donor in good health and CMV-seronegative. The CDR3 runs from the conserved cysteine through the conserved F or W. D genes are given only for firm matches. Size tells how often a clone was seen (once, few, many) or the class of an expanded clone, and some rows leave it out.

CDR3nt: TGTGCCTGGAGTGTACGGTCCTGGGGCGAGCAGTACTTC
CDR3aa: CAWSVRSWGEQYF
v_gene: TRBV30
d_gene: .
j_gene: TRBJ2-7
len: 13
abundance: .

CDR3nt: TGTGCCATCAGTGACCCGGCCCTACAGAATGAAAAACTGTTTTTT
CDR3aa: CAISDPALQNEKLFF
v_gene: TRBV10-3
d_gene: .
j_gene: TRBJ1-4
len: 15
abundance: .

CDR3nt: TGTGCCAGCTCACCGGGACAAAAATCACCCCTCCACTTT
CDR3aa: CASSPGQKSPLHF
v_gene: TRBV18
d_gene: .
j_gene: TRBJ1-6
len: 13
abundance: .

CDR3nt: TGTGCCTGGAAGCGGGGTCCCACTGAAGCTTTCTTT
CDR3aa: CAWKRGPTEAFF
v_gene: TRBV30
d_gene: .
j_gene: TRBJ1-1
len: 12
abundance: few

CDR3nt: TGCGCCAGCAGCTTGGAAGGGGGCGGCGAGCAGTACTTC
CDR3aa: CASSLEGGGEQYF
v_gene: TRBV5-1
d_gene: TRBD1
j_gene: TRBJ2-7
len: 13
abundance: .

CDR3nt: TGTGCCACCAGCCCCGGGGGGCGGATTACCACAGATACGCAGTATTTT
CDR3aa: CATSPGGRITTDTQYF
v_gene: TRBV15
d_gene: .
j_gene: TRBJ2-3
len: 16
abundance: once

CDR3nt: TGTGCCACCAGCAGAGGGGTACCGGGACAGCAAGCTTTCTTT
CDR3aa: CATSRGVPGQQAFF
v_gene: TRBV15
d_gene: TRBD1
j_gene: TRBJ1-1
len: 14
abundance: .

CDR3nt: TGTGCCAGCAGCTCAGGACTAGCGGCGATGGGGGAGCAGTACTTC
CDR3aa: CASSSGLAAMGEQYF
v_gene: TRBV7-4
d_gene: TRBD2
j_gene: TRBJ2-7
len: 15
abundance: .

CDR3nt: TGTGCCAGCAGCCAAGATCTTGTCCCCTCTGGGGCCAACGTCCTGACTTTC
CDR3aa: CASSQDLVPSGANVLTF
v_gene: TRBV14
d_gene: .
j_gene: TRBJ2-6
len: 17
abundance: .

CDR3nt: TGTGCCAGCAGTCCACCCCCGACAGGGGGCCTGGATAGCAATCAGCCCCAGCATTTT
CDR3aa: CASSPPPTGGLDSNQPQHF
v_gene: TRBV28
d_gene: TRBD1
j_gene: TRBJ1-5
len: 19
abundance: .

CDR3nt: TGTGCCAGCAGCCCCCGGATAGACAGCAGCTCTGGAAACACCATATATTTT
CDR3aa: CASSPRIDSSSGNTIYF
v_gene: TRBV7-4
d_gene: .
j_gene: TRBJ1-3
len: 17
abundance: .

CDR3nt: TGTGCCAGCAGCTTAGGGACAGGGGGGAATGGTGTTTTTGGCTACACCTTC
CDR3aa: CASSLGTGGNGVFGYTF
v_gene: TRBV7-2
d_gene: TRBD1
j_gene: TRBJ1-2
len: 17
abundance: .

CDR3nt: TGTGCCAGCAGCCCGCGGGACAGGGGGTACGAGACCCAGTACTTC
CDR3aa: CASSPRDRGYETQYF
v_gene: TRBV7-6
d_gene: TRBD1
j_gene: TRBJ2-5
len: 15
abundance: .

CDR3nt: TGTGCCAGCAGTGAGAGCTCCTATAATTCACCCCTCCACTTT
CDR3aa: CASSESSYNSPLHF
v_gene: TRBV2
d_gene: .
j_gene: TRBJ1-6
len: 14
abundance: .

CDR3nt: TGTGCCAGCAGCTTGGCAGGGGCCTTTTTCACCGGGGAGCTGTTTTTT
CDR3aa: CASSLAGAFFTGELFF
v_gene: TRBV7-2
d_gene: .
j_gene: TRBJ2-2
len: 16
abundance: .

CDR3nt: TGCGCCAGCAGCTTGGACTCCCCCTACGAGCAGTACTTC
CDR3aa: CASSLDSPYEQYF
v_gene: TRBV5-1
d_gene: .
j_gene: TRBJ2-7
len: 13
abundance: .

CDR3nt: TGTGCCAGCAGCTTGGGTTGGGGGGAGGGCACAGATACGCAGTATTTT
CDR3aa: CASSLGWGEGTDTQYF
v_gene: TRBV5-4
d_gene: .
j_gene: TRBJ2-3
len: 16
abundance: .

CDR3nt: TGTGCCAGTAGTATAACAGCAACTAATGAAAAACTGTTTTTT
CDR3aa: CASSITATNEKLFF
v_gene: TRBV19
d_gene: .
j_gene: TRBJ1-4
len: 14
abundance: .

CDR3nt: TGTGCCAGCAGCGCCCCGGGCCGCGGGTGGGAGCAGTACTTC
CDR3aa: CASSAPGRGWEQYF
v_gene: TRBV5-6
d_gene: .
j_gene: TRBJ2-7
len: 14
abundance: .

CDR3nt: TGCGCCAGCAGCCAAGATATGGGCGGGGGAGTCTACGAGCAGTACTTC
CDR3aa: CASSQDMGGGVYEQYF
v_gene: TRBV4-3
d_gene: TRBD2
j_gene: TRBJ2-7
len: 16
abundance: .

CDR3nt: TGCAGTGCTCCGGGGAACTATGGCTACACCTTC
CDR3aa: CSAPGNYGYTF
v_gene: TRBV20-1
d_gene: .
j_gene: TRBJ1-2
len: 11
abundance: .

CDR3nt: TGTGCCAGCGGGGACAGGGGGTTTTGGGACTATGGCTACACCTTC
CDR3aa: CASGDRGFWDYGYTF
v_gene: TRBV28
d_gene: TRBD1
j_gene: TRBJ1-2
len: 15
abundance: .

CDR3nt: TGTGCCAGCAGCTTTGAGCGGGGGGGCACAGATACGCAGTATTTT
CDR3aa: CASSFERGGTDTQYF
v_gene: TRBV7-6
d_gene: TRBD2
j_gene: TRBJ2-3
len: 15
abundance: .

CDR3nt: TGTGCCAGCAGCTTCGGTCGGGAGACCCAGTACTTC
CDR3aa: CASSFGRETQYF
v_gene: TRBV13
d_gene: .
j_gene: TRBJ2-5
len: 12
abundance: .

CDR3nt: TGTGCCAGCAGACCTAGCGGGGGAGCGAACACCGGGGAGCTGTTTTTT
CDR3aa: CASRPSGGANTGELFF
v_gene: TRBV7-3
d_gene: TRBD2
j_gene: TRBJ2-2
len: 16
abundance: .

CDR3nt: TGTGCCAGCAGTATTAGCGGGAGGGTCGACAATGAGCAGTTCTTC
CDR3aa: CASSISGRVDNEQFF
v_gene: TRBV2
d_gene: TRBD2
j_gene: TRBJ2-1
len: 15
abundance: few

CDR3nt: TGTGCCAGCAGTTACGTCGGGACACACAATGAGCAGTTCTTC
CDR3aa: CASSYVGTHNEQFF
v_gene: TRBV6-6
d_gene: .
j_gene: TRBJ2-1
len: 14
abundance: .

CDR3nt: TGTGCCAGCAGCGTAACTAGCGGGGGGATCAATGAGCAGTTCTTC
CDR3aa: CASSVTSGGINEQFF
v_gene: TRBV9
d_gene: TRBD2
j_gene: TRBJ2-1
len: 15
abundance: .

CDR3nt: TGCGCCAGCAGGCCAGGACTCTCCTCCTACAATGAGCAGTTCTTC
CDR3aa: CASRPGLSSYNEQFF
v_gene: TRBV4-1
d_gene: .
j_gene: TRBJ2-1
len: 15
abundance: once

CDR3nt: TGCGCCAGCAGCTTTACGGGACAGGGTAACTATGGCTACACCTTC
CDR3aa: CASSFTGQGNYGYTF
v_gene: TRBV5-1
d_gene: TRBD1
j_gene: TRBJ1-2
len: 15
abundance: .

CDR3nt: TGTGCCAGTTGGACAGGCTACGAGCAGTACTTC
CDR3aa: CASWTGYEQYF
v_gene: TRBV6-5
d_gene: TRBD1
j_gene: TRBJ2-7
len: 11
abundance: few

CDR3nt: TGTGCCAGCAGTCGGGACTGGAATGAGCAGTTCTTC
CDR3aa: CASSRDWNEQFF
v_gene: TRBV7-3
d_gene: .
j_gene: TRBJ2-1
len: 12
abundance: .

CDR3nt: TGTGCCAGCAGCCTACAGAGATCCCTAACAGATACGCAGTATTTT
CDR3aa: CASSLQRSLTDTQYF
v_gene: TRBV7-2
d_gene: .
j_gene: TRBJ2-3
len: 15
abundance: once

CDR3nt: TGTGCCTGGACTAGCGGGGGTGAGACCCAGTACTTC
CDR3aa: CAWTSGGETQYF
v_gene: TRBV30
d_gene: TRBD2
j_gene: TRBJ2-5
len: 12
abundance: .

CDR3nt: TGTGCCAGCAGCTGGTACCAAAGGGGTACGCAGTATTTT
CDR3aa: CASSWYQRGTQYF
v_gene: TRBV7-3
d_gene: .
j_gene: TRBJ2-3
len: 13
abundance: .

CDR3nt: TGCAGCGTAGCTGGGGGGACTGGTTCCTACGAGCAGTACTTC
CDR3aa: CSVAGGTGSYEQYF
v_gene: TRBV29-1
d_gene: .
j_gene: TRBJ2-7
len: 14
abundance: .

CDR3nt: TGTGCTAGTGGTTTGGCGGTTTACGCTGAAGCTTTCTTT
CDR3aa: CASGLAVYAEAFF
v_gene: TRBV12-5
d_gene: .
j_gene: TRBJ1-1
len: 13
abundance: few

CDR3nt: TGTGCCAGCAGTAGACAGCTTCCTAGCAATCAGCCCCAGCATTTT
CDR3aa: CASSRQLPSNQPQHF
v_gene: TRBV2
d_gene: .
j_gene: TRBJ1-5
len: 15
abundance: few

CDR3nt: TGTGCCAGCAGCTTGGCCCTCCTAGCGGGGGCCCTTCAGTACTTC
CDR3aa: CASSLALLAGALQYF
v_gene: TRBV5-6
d_gene: TRBD2
j_gene: TRBJ2-4
len: 15
abundance: .

CDR3nt: TGTGCCAGCAGCTCGGGACAGGGAAACACCGGGGAGCTGTTTTTT
CDR3aa: CASSSGQGNTGELFF
v_gene: TRBV2
d_gene: TRBD1
j_gene: TRBJ2-2
len: 15
abundance: .

CDR3nt: TGTGCCAGCAGTTTCGGTAGCGGGGGTATCTACGAGCAGTACTTC
CDR3aa: CASSFGSGGIYEQYF
v_gene: TRBV27
d_gene: TRBD2
j_gene: TRBJ2-7
len: 15
abundance: .

CDR3nt: TGTGCCAGCAGTTACGGACTAGCGGATTCCTACAATGAGCAGTTCTTC
CDR3aa: CASSYGLADSYNEQFF
v_gene: TRBV6-6
d_gene: TRBD2
j_gene: TRBJ2-1
len: 16
abundance: few

CDR3nt: TGTGCCACCAGCAGAGTCCCCGGGGACACAGATACGCAGTATTTT
CDR3aa: CATSRVPGDTDTQYF
v_gene: TRBV15
d_gene: .
j_gene: TRBJ2-3
len: 15
abundance: .